This entry lists 8 T cell receptor beta chains sequenced from one sample in a study of cytomegalovirus exposure and HLA in healthy donors. The study ran its PCR with 60 Vbeta and 13 Jbeta primers. Some clones are missing from TCRdb's copy, which holds only in-frame ones; the method was immunoSEQ multiplex PCR. Of about 200,000 clones listed, 70% to 85% were seen once; the top ten hold nearly 4.5%. Sample: PBMCs. The receptors were sampled from a woman aged 25 to 45 in good health and CMV-seropositive.

The V gene is TRBV10-3, the J gene TRBJ1-2; 7 nucleotides line up with TRBD1. The CDR3 is 16 amino acids. Trimming cost V 3 bases and J 1 base; bases outside gene matches: 8. Germline-derived CDR1 and CDR2 are ENHRY and SYGVKD. The CDR3 coding sequence is TGTGCCATCAGTGAAACAAACAGGGGTCTTAACTATGGCTACACCTTC. The encoded protein is CAISETNRGLNYGYTF.

The chain couples TRBV2 to TRBJ2-5; no reliable D call. Trimming stripped 2 bases from V and 7 bases from J, with 5 bases between. The CDR3 has 11 residues. From germline, CDR1 is SNHLY and CDR2 FYNNEI. Here the CDR3 reads CASSERVTQYF. In DNA, the CDR3 is TGTGCCAGCAGTGAACGTGTGACCCAGTACTTC.

This chain uses TRBV5-1 with TRBJ1-2; D call uncertain. V gave up 4 bases and J gave up 2 bases, with 12 bases separating them. CDR1 and CDR2 from the germline V gene are SGHRS and YFSETQ. CDR3 length equals 14 residues. DNA for the CDR3: TGCGCCAGCAGCAACGGAGACGGAAACTATGGCTACACCTTC. Its translation: CASSNGDGNYGYTF.

This chain links TRBV5-6 with TRBJ2-7; no firm D call. In germline, CDR1 is SGHDT, CDR2 YYEEEE. CDR3 size: 15 residues. The V end lost 2 bases, the J end lost 5 bases, and 17 bases lay between the germline ends. The chain's CDR3 is CASSFSSTFAHEQYF. In nucleotides, the CDR3 is TGTGCCAGCAGCTTTTCATCGACATTTGCTCACGAGCAGTACTTC. The whole variable domain, remainder taken from reference TRBV5-6 and TRBJ2-7, is DAGVTQSPTHLIKTRGQQVTLRCSPKSGHDTVSWYQQALGQGPQFIFQYYEEEERQRGNFPDRFSGHQFPNYSSELNVNALLLGDSALYLCASSFSSTFAHEQYFGPGTRLTVT.

This clone was counted ten times or more. The chain couples TRBV5-1 to TRBJ2-5; TRBD2 agrees at 7 bases. The germline V gene encodes CDR1 SGHRS and CDR2 YFSETQ. There are 15 residues in the CDR3. J was trimmed by 0 bases and V by 4 bases; bases with no gene match: 6. For the CDR3, the DNA is TGCGCCAGCAGCCGCGGGAGTTCGTACCAAGAGACCCAGTACTTC. This encodes CASSRGSSYQETQYF.

V and J are TRBV7-2 and TRBJ2-7; the D gene is possibly TRBD2 (7 bases). Looked up from germline, CDR1 is SGHTA and CDR2 is FQGNSA. The CDR3 has 15 residues. V gave up 5 bases and J gave up 2 bases, with 16 bases separating them. In DNA form, the CDR3 reads TGTGCCAGCAGCCCGGGGGCGGGAGATCCCTACGAGCAGTACTTC. It yields the protein CASSPGAGDPYEQYF.

The J gene is TRBJ2-5, the V gene TRBV5-1, with a possible D match to TRBD1 (6 bases). In germline, CDR1 is SGHRS, CDR2 YFSETQ. This CDR3 contains 13 residues. Trimming cost V 2 bases and J 2 bases, with 7 bases left between them. The CDR3 loop is CASSFGTQETQYF. The CDR3 DNA sequence: TGCGCCAGCAGCTTTGGGACACAAGAGACCCAGTACTTC.

This chain uses TRBV27 with TRBJ1-6; D may be TRBD1 (6 bases). V lost 3 bases and J 7 bases, leaving 13 bases between the germline ends. Germline V gene lookup returns CDR1 MNHEY and CDR2 SMNVEV (reference sequence). This CDR3 region has 15 residues. CDR3 DNA sequence: TGTGCCAGCAGTTTCGGGGGGCAGGGAAATTCACCCCTCCACTTT. It yields the protein CASSFGGQGNSPLHF.